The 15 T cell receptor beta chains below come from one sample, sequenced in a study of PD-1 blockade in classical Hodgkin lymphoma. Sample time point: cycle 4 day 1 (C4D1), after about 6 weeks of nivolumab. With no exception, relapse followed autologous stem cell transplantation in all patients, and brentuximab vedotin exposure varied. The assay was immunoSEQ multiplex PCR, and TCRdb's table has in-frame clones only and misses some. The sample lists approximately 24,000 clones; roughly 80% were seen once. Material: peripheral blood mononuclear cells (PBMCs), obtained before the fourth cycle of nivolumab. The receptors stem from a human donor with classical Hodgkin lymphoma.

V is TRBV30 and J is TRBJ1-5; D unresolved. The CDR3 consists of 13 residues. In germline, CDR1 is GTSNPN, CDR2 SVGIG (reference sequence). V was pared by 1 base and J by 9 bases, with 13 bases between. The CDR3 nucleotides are TGTGCCTGGAGTGCACAGAGGCTAGGGCCCCAGCATTTT. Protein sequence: CAWSAQRLGPQHF.

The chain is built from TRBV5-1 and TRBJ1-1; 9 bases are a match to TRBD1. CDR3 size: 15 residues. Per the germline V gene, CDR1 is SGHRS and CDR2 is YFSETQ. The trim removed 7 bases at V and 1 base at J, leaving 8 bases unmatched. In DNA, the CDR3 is TGCGCCAGCGCACAGCCGGGACAGGGGAACACTGAAGCTTTCTTT. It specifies CASAQPGQGNTEAFF.

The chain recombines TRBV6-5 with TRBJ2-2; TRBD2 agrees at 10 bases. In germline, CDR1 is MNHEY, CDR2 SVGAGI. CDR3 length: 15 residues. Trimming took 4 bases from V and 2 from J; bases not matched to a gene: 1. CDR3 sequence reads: CASSWTSGNTGELFF. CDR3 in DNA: TGTGCCAGCAGTTGGACTAGCGGCAACACCGGGGAGCTGTTTTTT.

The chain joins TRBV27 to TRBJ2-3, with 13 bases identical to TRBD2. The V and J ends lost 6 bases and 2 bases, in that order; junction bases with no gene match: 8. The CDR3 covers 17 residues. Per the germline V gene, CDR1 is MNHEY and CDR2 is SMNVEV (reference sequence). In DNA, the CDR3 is TGTGCCAGCAGGGTGAGACTAGCGGGAGGTTCCACAGATACGCAGTATTTT. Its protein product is CASRVRLAGGSTDTQYF.

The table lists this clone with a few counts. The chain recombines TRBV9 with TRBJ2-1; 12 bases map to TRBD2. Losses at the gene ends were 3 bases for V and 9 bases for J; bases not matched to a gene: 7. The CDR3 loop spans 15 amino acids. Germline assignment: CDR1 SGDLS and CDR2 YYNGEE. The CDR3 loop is CASSASGGARGEQFF. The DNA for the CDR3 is TGTGCCAGCAGCGCTAGCGGGGGGGCACGGGGTGAGCAGTTCTTC.

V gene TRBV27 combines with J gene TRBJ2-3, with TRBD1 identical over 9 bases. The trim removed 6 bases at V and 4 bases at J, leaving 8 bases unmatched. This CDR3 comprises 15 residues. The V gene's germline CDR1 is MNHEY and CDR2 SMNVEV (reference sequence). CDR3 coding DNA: TGTGCCAGCAGGTTACAGGGGGCGAGGGCAGATACGCAGTATTTT. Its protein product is CASRLQGARADTQYF.

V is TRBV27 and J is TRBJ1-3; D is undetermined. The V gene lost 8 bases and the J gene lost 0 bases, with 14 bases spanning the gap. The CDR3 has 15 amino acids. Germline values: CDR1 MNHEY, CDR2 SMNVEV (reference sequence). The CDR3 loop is CASSKFPPSGNTIYF. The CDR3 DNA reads TGTGCCAGCTCAAAGTTCCCCCCCTCTGGAAACACCATATATTTT.

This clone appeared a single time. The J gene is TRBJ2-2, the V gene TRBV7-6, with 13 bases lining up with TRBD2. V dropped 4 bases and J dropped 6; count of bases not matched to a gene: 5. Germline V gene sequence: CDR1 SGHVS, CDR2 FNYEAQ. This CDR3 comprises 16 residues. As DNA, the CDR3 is TGTGCCAGCAGCTACGGACTAGCGGGAGACCCCGGGGAGCTGTTTTTT. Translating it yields CASSYGLAGDPGELFF.

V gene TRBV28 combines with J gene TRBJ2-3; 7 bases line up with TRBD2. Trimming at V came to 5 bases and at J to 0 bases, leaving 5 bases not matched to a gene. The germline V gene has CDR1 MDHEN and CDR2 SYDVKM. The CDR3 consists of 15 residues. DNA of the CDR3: TGTGCCAGCAGTGCAGCGGGGTCAAGCACAGATACGCAGTATTTT. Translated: CASSAAGSSTDTQYF.

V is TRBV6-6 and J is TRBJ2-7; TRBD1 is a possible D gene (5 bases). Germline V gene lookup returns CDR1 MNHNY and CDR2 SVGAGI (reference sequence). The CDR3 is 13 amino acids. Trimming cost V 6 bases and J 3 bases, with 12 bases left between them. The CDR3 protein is CASRQIDSYEQYF. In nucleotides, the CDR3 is TGTGCCAGCAGACAGATCGACAGCTACGAGCAGTACTTC.

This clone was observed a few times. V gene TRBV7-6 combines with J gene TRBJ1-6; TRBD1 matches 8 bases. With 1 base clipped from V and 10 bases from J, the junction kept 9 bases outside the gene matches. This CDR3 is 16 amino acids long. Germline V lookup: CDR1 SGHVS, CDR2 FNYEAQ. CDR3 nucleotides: TGTGCCAGCAGCTTAGGAGCCAGGGGGCTATCATCACCCCTCCACTTT. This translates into CASSLGARGLSSPLHF.

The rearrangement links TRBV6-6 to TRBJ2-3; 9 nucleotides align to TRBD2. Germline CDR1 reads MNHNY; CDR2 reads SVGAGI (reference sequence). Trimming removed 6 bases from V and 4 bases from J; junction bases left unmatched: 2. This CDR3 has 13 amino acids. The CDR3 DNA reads TGTGCCAGCAGCTTAGCGGGAGCAGATACGCAGTATTTT. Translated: CASSLAGADTQYF.

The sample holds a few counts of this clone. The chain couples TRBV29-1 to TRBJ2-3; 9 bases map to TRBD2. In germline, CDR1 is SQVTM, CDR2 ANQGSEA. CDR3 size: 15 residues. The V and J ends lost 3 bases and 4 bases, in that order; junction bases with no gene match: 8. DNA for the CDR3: TGCAGCGTTGATGGTCCTAGCGGGGTTTCAGATACGCAGTATTTT. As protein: CSVDGPSGVSDTQYF.

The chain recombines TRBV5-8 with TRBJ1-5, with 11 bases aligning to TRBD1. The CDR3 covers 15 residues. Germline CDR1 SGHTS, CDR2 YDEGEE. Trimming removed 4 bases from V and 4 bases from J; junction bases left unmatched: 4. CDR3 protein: CASSQGTGGNQPQHF. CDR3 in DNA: TGTGCCAGCAGCCAGGGGACAGGGGGGAATCAGCCCCAGCATTTT.

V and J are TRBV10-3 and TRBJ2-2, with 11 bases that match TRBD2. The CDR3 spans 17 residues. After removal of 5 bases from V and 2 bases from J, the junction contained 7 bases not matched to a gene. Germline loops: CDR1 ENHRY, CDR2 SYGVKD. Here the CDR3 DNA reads TGTGCCATCAGTCGACTCGGGACTAGCGGAAACACCGGGGAGCTGTTTTTT. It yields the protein CAISRLGTSGNTGELFF.